This TCR beta chain was sequenced during a study of cytomegalovirus exposure and HLA in healthy donors. Of note for this clone: Its target is unknown. The sample has other DNA sequences that encode this CDR3 too.

The germline V gene encodes CDR1 LNHDA and CDR2 SQIVND (reference sequence). The CDR3 contains 16 residues. V lost 5 bases, J lost 3 bases, and 11 bases stayed unmatched. Overall study findings and caveats: In a later analysis, DRB1 alleles had the most associated TCRs; HLA-C alleles the fewest. The investigators catalogued 160 or so TCR beta chains as cytomegalovirus-associated. TCR beta V- and J-gene trimming was later associated with a missense DCLRE1C variant.

Primers included in the PCR were 60 Vbeta and 13 Jbeta primers. Repertoires were generated with immunoSEQ multiplex PCR, while TCRdb's copy carries only in-frame clones and drops some. The sample gives some 170,000 clones, under 85% of which show up once; about 2.5% is in the top ten. This sequence was found in a human donor in good health. The chain has TRBV19 and TRBJ2-3; 7 nucleotides match TRBD2. The sequencing input was PBMCs. This CDR3 is CASSPQLARLTDTQYF. The CDR3 nucleotides are TGTGCCAGTAGTCCACAACTAGCGCGTCTTACAGATACGCAGTATTTT.